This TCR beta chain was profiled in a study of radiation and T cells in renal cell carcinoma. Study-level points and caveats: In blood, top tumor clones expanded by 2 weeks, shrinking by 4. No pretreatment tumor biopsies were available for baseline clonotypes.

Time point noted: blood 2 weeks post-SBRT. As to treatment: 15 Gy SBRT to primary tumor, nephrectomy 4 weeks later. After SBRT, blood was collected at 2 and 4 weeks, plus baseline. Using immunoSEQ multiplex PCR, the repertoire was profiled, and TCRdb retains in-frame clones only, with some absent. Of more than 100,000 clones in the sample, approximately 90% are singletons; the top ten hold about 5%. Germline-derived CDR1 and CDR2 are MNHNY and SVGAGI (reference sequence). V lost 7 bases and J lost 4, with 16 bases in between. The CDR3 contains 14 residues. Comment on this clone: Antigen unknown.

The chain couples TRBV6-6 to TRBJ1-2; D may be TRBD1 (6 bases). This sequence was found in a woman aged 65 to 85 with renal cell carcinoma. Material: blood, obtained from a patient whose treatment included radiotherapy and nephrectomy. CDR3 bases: TGTGCCAGCACGGGATTAGGGGGGGCCTATGGCTACACCTTC. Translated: CASTGLGGAYGYTF.